These 5 T cell receptor beta chains were all obtained from the same sample, sequenced in a study of post-analysis software for immune sequencing data. Findings and caveats of the study: Controls showed lower frequencies than patients for five or six TRBV segments, and TRBV5-6, TRBV5-1 and TRBV20-1 were among these.

Every TCR beta cDNA library bore unique molecular identifiers. TCRdb reanalysed the PCR reads using MiXCR and keeps one entry per CDR3 protein. This sample has roughly 400,000 distinct CDR3 sequences, with about 39% found just once. Antigens for these TCRs are unknown. Sequenced material: blood. The receptors were gathered from a girl aged 2-10 years with multiple sclerosis.

This sequence joins TRBV7-3 and TRBJ1-2, with 10 bases identical to TRBD1. CDR1 is SGHTA, CDR2 FQGTGA, per germline. This CDR3 is 13 amino acids long. Germline trimming cut 8 bases from V and 12 bases from J; bases unmatched to any gene: 12. The CDR3 spells CASDTGDRGLNTF. Here the CDR3 DNA reads TGTGCCAGCGACACCGGTGACAGGGGGCTAAACACCTTC.

The table lists this clonotype with a count of one. The chain joins TRBV7-3 to TRBJ1-5; tentative D call: TRBD1 (5 bases). There are 14 residues in the CDR3. The V gene's germline CDR1 is SGHTA and CDR2 FQGTGA. V dropped 2 bases and J dropped 8 bases, with 13 bases sitting between them. The CDR3 loop reads CASSLEGYGKPQHF. For the CDR3, the DNA is TGTGCCAGCAGCTTAGAGGGGTATGGTAAGCCCCAGCATTTT.

This chain links TRBV6-6 with TRBJ2-5; TRBD1 or TRBD2 may be the D gene (5 bases each). The DNA end lines up better with TRBJ2-7; the J call may be wrong. The germline V gene has CDR1 MNHNY and CDR2 SVGAGI (reference sequence). This CDR3 has 15 residues. The CDR3 nucleotides are TGTGCCAGCAGTAACCGGGACCCCGGAAACCACGAGCAGTACTTC. It specifies CASSNRDPGNHEQYF.

In DNA, the CDR3 is TGTGCCAGCAGCCAGCAGCTAGAGACCCAAGAGACCCAGTACTTC. This encodes CASSQQLETQETQYF. The rearrangement uses TRBV3-1 and TRBJ2-5; D unresolved. Germline lookup yields CDR1 LGHDT and CDR2 YNNKEL (reference sequence). Trimming left V 3 bases short and J 1 base short, with 12 bases between. CDR3 length: 15 amino acids.

The CDR3 DNA sequence: TGTGCCAGCAGCCCGGGGGGGCAGGGGAGATCATTTCGGGTCTACGAGCAGTACTTC. This gives the protein CASSPGGQGRSFRVYEQYF. The chain carries TRBV4-2 and TRBJ2-7, with TRBD2 matching over 8 bases. Germline-derived CDR1 and CDR2 are LGHNA and YNFKEQ. The CDR3 consists of 19 residues. V lost 4 bases and J lost 3; bases outside the gene matches: 20.